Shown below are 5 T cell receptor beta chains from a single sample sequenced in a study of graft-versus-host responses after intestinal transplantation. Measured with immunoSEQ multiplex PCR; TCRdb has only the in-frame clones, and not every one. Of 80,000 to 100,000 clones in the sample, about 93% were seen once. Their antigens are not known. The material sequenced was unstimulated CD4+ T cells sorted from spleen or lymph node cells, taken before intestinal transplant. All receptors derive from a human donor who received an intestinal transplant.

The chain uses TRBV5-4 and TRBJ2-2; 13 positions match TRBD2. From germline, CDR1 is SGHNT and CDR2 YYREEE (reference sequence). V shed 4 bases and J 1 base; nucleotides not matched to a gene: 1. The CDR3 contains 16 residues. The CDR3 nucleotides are TGTGCCAGCAGCCGGACTAGCGGGGGGAACACCGGGGAGCTGTTTTTT. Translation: CASSRTSGGNTGELFF.

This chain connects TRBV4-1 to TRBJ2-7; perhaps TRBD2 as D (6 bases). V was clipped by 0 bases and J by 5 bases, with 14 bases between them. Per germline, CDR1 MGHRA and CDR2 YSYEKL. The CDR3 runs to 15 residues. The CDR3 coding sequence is TGCGCCAGCAGCCAAGACCCCCGGGGAGGCGACGAGCAGTACTTC. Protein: CASSQDPRGGDEQYF.

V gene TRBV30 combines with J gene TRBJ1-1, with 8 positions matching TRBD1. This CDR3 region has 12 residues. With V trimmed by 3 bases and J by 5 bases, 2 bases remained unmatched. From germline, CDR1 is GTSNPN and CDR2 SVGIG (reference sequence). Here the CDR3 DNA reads TGTGCCTGGAGCACAGGGGGAACTGAAGCTTTCTTT. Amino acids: CAWSTGGTEAFF.

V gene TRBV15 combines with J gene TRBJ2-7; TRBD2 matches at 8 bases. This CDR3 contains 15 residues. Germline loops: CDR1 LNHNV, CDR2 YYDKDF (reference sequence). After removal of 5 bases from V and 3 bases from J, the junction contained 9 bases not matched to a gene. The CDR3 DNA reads TGTGCCACCAGCCGCCGTCGCGGGGGGATCTACGAGCAGTACTTC. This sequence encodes CATSRRRGGIYEQYF.

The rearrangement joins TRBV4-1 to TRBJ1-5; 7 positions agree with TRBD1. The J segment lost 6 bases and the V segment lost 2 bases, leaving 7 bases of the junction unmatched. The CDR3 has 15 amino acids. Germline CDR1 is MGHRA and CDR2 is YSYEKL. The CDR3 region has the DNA TGCGCCAGCAGCCAACTTCAGGGGGTAGGTCAGCCCCAGCATTTT. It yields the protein CASSQLQGVGQPQHF.